This T cell receptor beta chain was identified during a study of T-cell reconstitution after alpha-beta-depleted transplantation in children. Study-wide points: T-cell numbers and diversity one year post-transplant derived largely from freshly generated T cells. Reportedly, alpha-beta T cells present about two months post-transplant originated from several hundred expanded clones of graft origin. Some patients' high day-60 TCRbeta diversity was attributed to recipient cells surviving conditioning.

CDR1 and CDR2 from the germline V gene are SGHAT and FQNNGV. The CDR3 sequence is 15 residues long. The V gene end was trimmed by 3 bases and the J gene end by 6 bases; junction bases not matched to a gene: 5. Preparing the TCRbeta library involved the use of unique molecular identifiers. TCRdb re-analysed the PCR reads in MiXCR, keeping a single row per CDR3 protein. The data hold about 27,000 distinct CDR3 sequences, with 15% to 20% observed a single time. Worth noting for this clonotype: Its matching antigen is unknown.

Sequences were derived from PBMCs, mostly from graft donor cells, sampled 60 days after TCRalphabeta/CD19-depleted stem cell transplant. This clonotype was obtained from a male patient between 2 and 10 years old who had a stem cell transplant for acute lymphoblastic leukemia, so the T cells may come from the graft donor. The V gene is TRBV11-2, the J gene TRBJ2-1; TRBD2 agrees at 10 bases. The CDR3 spells CASSFHSGGVNEQFF. The CDR3 DNA reads as TGTGCCAGCAGCTTTCACAGCGGGGGGGTCAATGAGCAGTTCTTC.